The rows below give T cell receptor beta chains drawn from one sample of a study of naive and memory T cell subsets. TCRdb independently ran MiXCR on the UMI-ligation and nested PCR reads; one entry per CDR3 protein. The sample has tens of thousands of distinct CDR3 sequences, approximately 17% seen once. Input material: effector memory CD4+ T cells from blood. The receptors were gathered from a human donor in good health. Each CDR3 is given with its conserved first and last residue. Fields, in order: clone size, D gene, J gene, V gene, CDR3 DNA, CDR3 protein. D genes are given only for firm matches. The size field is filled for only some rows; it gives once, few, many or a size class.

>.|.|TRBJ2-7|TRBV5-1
TGCGCCAGCAGCGAATGGGGGAGTTCCTACGAGCAGTACTTC
CASSEWGSSYEQYF
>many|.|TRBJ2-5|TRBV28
TGTGCCAGCAGTTTTCAGGGGTGGGGGGAGACCCAGTACTTC
CASSFQGWGETQYF
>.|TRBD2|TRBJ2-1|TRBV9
TGTGCCAGCAGCGCCCCCGGGACTAGCGGGAGCAATGAGCAGTTCTTC
CASSAPGTSGSNEQFF
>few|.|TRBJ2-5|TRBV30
TGTGCCTGGAGTGTCGGACGAGAGACCCAGTACTTC
CAWSVGRETQYF
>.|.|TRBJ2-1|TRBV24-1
TGTGCCACCAGTGTCCGACCCCCAACTACCTACAATGAGCAGTTCTTC
CATSVRPPTTYNEQFF
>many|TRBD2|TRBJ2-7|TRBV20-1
TGCAGTGCTAGCGAGACTAGCGGGAGGGCTAAAGGGTACGAGCAGTACTTC
CSASETSGRAKGYEQYF
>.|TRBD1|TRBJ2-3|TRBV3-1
TGTGCCAGCAGCCAAGATAACAGGGGGCTAAGGACAGATACGCAGTATTTT
CASSQDNRGLRTDTQYF
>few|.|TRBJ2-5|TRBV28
TGTGCCAGCAGCCAAGGACAGTATCAGACCCAGTACTTC
CASSQGQYQTQYF
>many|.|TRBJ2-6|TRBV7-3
TGTGCCAGCAGCTTAGGGCAAGGGGCCAACGTCCTGACTTTC
CASSLGQGANVLTF
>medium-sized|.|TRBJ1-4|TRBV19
TGTGCCAGTAGGGAGACAGGAGGGGGTGAAAAACTGTTTTTT
CASRETGGGEKLFF
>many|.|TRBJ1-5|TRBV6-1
TGTGCCAGCAGTCATCAGGGAAAAAATCAGCCCCAGCATTTT
CASSHQGKNQPQHF
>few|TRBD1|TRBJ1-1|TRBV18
TGTGCCAGCTCACGACAGGGGTCCACTGAAGCTTTCTTT
CASSRQGSTEAFF
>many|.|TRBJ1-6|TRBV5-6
TGTGCCAGCAGCTCACCCTACCCCCGTAATTCACCCCTCCACTTT
CASSSPYPRNSPLHF
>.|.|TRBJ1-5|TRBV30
TGTGCCTGGAGTGTACGGACTGGAAGAGGGGGCAATCAGCCCCAGCATTTT
CAWSVRTGRGGNQPQHF
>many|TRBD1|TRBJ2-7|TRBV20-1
TGCAGTGCTAAGACAGGGCCCTACGAGCAGTACTTC
CSAKTGPYEQYF
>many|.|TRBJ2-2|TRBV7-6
TGTGCCAGCAGCCAGGAGACTCCCGCGAACACCGGGGAGCTGTTTTTT
CASSQETPANTGELFF
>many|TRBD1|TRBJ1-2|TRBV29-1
TGCAGCGTTAATATAGGGACAGCTTATGGCTACACCTTC
CSVNIGTAYGYTF
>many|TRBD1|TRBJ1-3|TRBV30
TGTGCCTGGTGGAACAGGGGAGGTGGAAACACCATATATTTT
CAWWNRGGGNTIYF
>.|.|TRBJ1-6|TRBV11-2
TGTGCCAGCAGCTTATATTCTCAATCAAATTCACCCCTCCACTTT
CASSLYSQSNSPLHF
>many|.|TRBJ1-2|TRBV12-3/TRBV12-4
TGTGCCAGCAGTTTTTCAGGCCAGGACATCTATGGCTACACCTTC
CASSFSGQDIYGYTF
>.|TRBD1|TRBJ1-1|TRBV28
TGTGCCAGCAGCAGGGGGCAAGGGACTGAAGCTTTCTTT
CASSRGQGTEAFF
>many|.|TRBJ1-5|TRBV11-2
TGTGCCAGCAGCTTAGTAGGCGGGGTACAGCCCCAGCATTTT
CASSLVGGVQPQHF
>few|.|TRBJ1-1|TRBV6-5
TGTGCCAGCAGTCCCCCAGGGAGCGAGAAAGCTTTCTTT
CASSPPGSEKAFF
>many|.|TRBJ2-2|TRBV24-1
TGTGCCACCAGTGATCGCCGCGGGGAGCTGTTTTTT
CATSDRRGELFF
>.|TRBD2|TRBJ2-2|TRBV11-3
TGTGCCAGCAGTCTAGCGGGAGGGCCCGGGACCGGGGAGCTGTTTTTT
CASSLAGGPGTGELFF
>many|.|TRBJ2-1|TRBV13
TGTGCCAGCAGCTTAATGACAGCTTTTGGGGGTGAGCAGTTCTTC
CASSLMTAFGGEQFF
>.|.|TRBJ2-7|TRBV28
TGTGCCAGCAGTCCTACAGGGTGGCAGGGAACCTACGAGCAGTACTTC
CASSPTGWQGTYEQYF
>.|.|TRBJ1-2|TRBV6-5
TGTGCCAGCAGGGAGGGGGGGCGCGTCTATGGCTACACCTTC
CASREGGRVYGYTF
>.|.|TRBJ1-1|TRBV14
TGTGCCAGCAGCCAGGCCCTGTTCAGGGTCATTGAAGTGAGGACTGAAGCTTTCTTT
CASSQALFRVIEVRTEAFF